The 6 T cell receptor beta chains in this list originate from one sample, sequenced in a study of blood T cells in healthy people across ages. With a J-beta primer mix and a sample-barcoded 5' primer, a second PCR ran roughly 7 to 11 cycles. Each CDR3 protein gets one entry after TCRdb re-called the 5' RACE reads with MiXCR. This sample has approximately 1,100,000 distinct CDR3 sequences, with around 45% found just once. Sequenced material: blood. Receptors originate from a woman aged 55-69 years in good health.

In its sample, this clonotype was seen a few times. The chain is built from TRBV5-1 and TRBJ2-5; 7 bases fit TRBD2. The V gene end was trimmed by 4 bases and the J gene end by 1 base; junction bases not matched to a gene: 7. CDR3 length: 15 residues. The germline CDR1 and CDR2 sequences are SGHRS and YFSETQ. In DNA, the CDR3 is TGCGCCAGCAGCCTCCGGAGCGGGGCCCAAGAGACCCAGTACTTC. Translated, it gives CASSLRSGAQETQYF. Filled out from reference TRBV5-1 and TRBJ2-5, the complete variable domain reads KAGVTQTPRYLIKTRGQQVTLSCSPISGHRSVSWYQQTPGQGLQFLFEYFSETQRNKGNFPGRFSGRQFSNSRSEMNVSTLELGDSALYLCASSLRSGAQETQYFGPGTRLLVL.

The chain combines TRBV20-1 with TRBJ2-7, with 9 bases matching TRBD1. The tail of the sequence fits TRBJ2-5 better, so the J call may be wrong. The CDR3 spans 14 residues. The germline V gene has CDR1 DFQATT and CDR2 SNEGSKA (reference sequence). The CDR3 is CSARTTGGSETQYF. The CDR3 DNA reads as TGCAGTGCTAGAACAACAGGGGGCTCTGAGACCCAGTACTTC.

The chain uses TRBV29-1 and TRBJ2-1; 11 bases match TRBD2. Trimming removed 2 bases from V and 6 bases from J; junction bases left unmatched: 3. Germline-derived CDR1 and CDR2 are SQVTM and ANQGSEA. This CDR3 is built from 14 residues. CDR3 loop: CSVETLAGVNEQFF. In nucleotides, the CDR3 is TGCAGCGTTGAAACACTAGCGGGGGTCAATGAGCAGTTCTTC.

This clonotype was detected ten times or more. This chain uses TRBV2 with TRBJ2-3; TRBD2 agrees at 12 bases. This CDR3 is 16 amino acids long. Germline V gives CDR1 SNHLY, CDR2 FYNNEI. V lost 2 bases and J lost 6; bases outside the gene matches: 6. The CDR3 bases are TGTGCCAGCAGTGAAAAGACTAGCGGGAGTGGCGATACGCAGTATTTT. Its protein product is CASSEKTSGSGDTQYF.

V and J are TRBV9 and TRBJ2-5, with D hard to call. Between the trimmed V and J ends, which lost 0 bases and 4 bases, there was a span of 7 bases. CDR1 is SGDLS, CDR2 YYNGEE, per germline. This CDR3 contains 13 residues. CDR3 DNA: TGTGCCAGCAGCGTAGAGTGGGGAGAGACCCAGTACTTC. It translates to CASSVEWGETQYF.

This clonotype has a handful of counts. The chain carries TRBV13 and TRBJ2-1, with 7 bases aligning to TRBD2. Germline loops: CDR1 PRHDT, CDR2 FYEKMQ (reference sequence). The CDR3 is 15 residues long. J lost 0 bases, V lost 5 bases, and 4 bases had no gene match. CDR3 protein: CASSQWDYSYNEQFF. The CDR3 DNA reads as TGTGCCAGCAGCCAGTGGGACTACTCCTACAATGAGCAGTTCTTC.